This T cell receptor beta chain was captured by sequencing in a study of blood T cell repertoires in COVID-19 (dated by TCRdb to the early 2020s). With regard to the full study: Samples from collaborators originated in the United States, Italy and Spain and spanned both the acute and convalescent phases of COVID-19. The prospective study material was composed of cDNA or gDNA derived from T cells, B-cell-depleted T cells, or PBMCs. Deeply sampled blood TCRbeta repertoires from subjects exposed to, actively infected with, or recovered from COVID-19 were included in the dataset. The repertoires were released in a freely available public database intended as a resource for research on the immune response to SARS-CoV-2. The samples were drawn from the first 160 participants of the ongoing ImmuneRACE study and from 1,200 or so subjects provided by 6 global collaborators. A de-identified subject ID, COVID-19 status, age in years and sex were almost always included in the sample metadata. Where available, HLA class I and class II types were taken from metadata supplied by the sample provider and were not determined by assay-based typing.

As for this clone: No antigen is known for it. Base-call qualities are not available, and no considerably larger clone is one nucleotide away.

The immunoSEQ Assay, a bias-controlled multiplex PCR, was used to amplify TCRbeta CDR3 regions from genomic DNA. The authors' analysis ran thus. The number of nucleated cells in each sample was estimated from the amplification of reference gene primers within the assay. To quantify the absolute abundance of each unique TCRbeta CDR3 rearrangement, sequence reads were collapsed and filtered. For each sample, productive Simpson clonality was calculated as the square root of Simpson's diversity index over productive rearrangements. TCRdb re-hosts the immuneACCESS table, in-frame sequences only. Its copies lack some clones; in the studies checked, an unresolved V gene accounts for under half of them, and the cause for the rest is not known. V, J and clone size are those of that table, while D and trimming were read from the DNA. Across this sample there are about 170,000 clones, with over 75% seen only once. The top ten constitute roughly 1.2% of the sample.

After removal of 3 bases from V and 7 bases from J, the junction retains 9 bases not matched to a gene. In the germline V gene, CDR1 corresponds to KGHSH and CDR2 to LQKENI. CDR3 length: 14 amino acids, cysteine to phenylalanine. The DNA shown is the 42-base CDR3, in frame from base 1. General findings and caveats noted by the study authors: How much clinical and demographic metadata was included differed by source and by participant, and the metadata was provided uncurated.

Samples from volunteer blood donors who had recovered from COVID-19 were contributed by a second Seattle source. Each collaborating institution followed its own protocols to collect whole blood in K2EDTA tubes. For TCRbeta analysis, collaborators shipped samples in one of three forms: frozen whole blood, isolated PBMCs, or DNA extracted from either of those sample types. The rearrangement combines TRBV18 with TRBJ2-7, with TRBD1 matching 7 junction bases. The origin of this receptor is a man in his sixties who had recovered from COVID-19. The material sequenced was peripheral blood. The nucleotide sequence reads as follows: TGTGCCAGCTCACCCGGCGGACAGGCCTCAGAGCAGTACTTC. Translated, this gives CASSPGGQASEQYF.